The following is a T cell receptor (beta chain) sequence with its context. This entry belongs to a study of blood T cell repertoires in COVID-19. Study in general: T cells, B-cell-depleted T cells, or PBMCs supplied cDNA or gDNA.

In the original workflow: Researchers report that nucleated cell counts were estimated from reference gene primer amplification. The protocol was immunoSEQ multiplex PCR, while the TCRdb copy is restricted to in-frame clones and leaves out a portion. V and J calls and clone size come straight from that table; D and trimming were deduced from the DNA. The sample includes some 9,300 clones, around 84% of them seen just once. Trimming pared 2 bases from V and 7 bases from J, leaving 9 bases between. Per germline, CDR1 MNHEY and CDR2 SVGAGI. The CDR3 is 14 amino acids. This sequence originates from a human donor in a cohort sampled during active COVID-19. The V call is TRBV6-5, the J call TRBJ1-6; weak D call: TRBD1 (5 bases). The material sequenced was peripheral blood. CDR3 in DNA: TGTGCCAGCAGTTACCGGCAGGGCAATTCACCCCTCCACTTT. This codes for CASSYRQGNSPLHF.